The 19 T cell receptor beta chains below come from one sample, sequenced in a study of blood T cell repertoires in COVID-19. Repertoires were generated with immunoSEQ multiplex PCR, while TCRdb's copy carries only in-frame clones and drops some. The sample consists of 35,000 to 45,000 clones, around 82% of them appearing once. The sequenced sample consisted of peripheral blood. The receptors stem from a human donor in a cohort sampled during active COVID-19.

The chain links TRBV3-1 (or the pseudogene TRBV3-2) to TRBJ2-3; D is perhaps TRBD2 (5 bases). The V end was cut by 3 bases, the J end by 6 bases, with 13 bases between. CDR3 length equals 14 residues. Germline lookup yields CDR1 LGHDT and CDR2 YNNKEL (reference sequence). DNA of the CDR3: TGTGCCAGCAGCCATACAGCGGTATCCGATACGCAGTATTTT. The encoded protein is CASSHTAVSDTQYF.

The CDR3 is CASRATTGGNSPLHF. The CDR3 DNA follows: TGTGCCAGCAGGGCTACAACAGGGGGCAATTCACCCCTCCACTTT. The V and J genes are TRBV7-2 and TRBJ1-6; 9 nucleotides agree with TRBD1. Germline V gives CDR1 SGHTA, CDR2 FQGNSA. Trimming cost V 6 bases and J 7 bases; bases outside gene matches: 7. The CDR3 is made up of 15 amino acids.

This clone came up once. This chain joins TRBV6-6 and TRBJ2-5, with a weak D call TRBD2 (6 bases). From germline, CDR1 is MNHNY and CDR2 SVGAGI (reference sequence). V lost 7 bases to trimming and J lost 7 bases, with 13 bases between them. The CDR3 extends over 12 amino acids. CDR3 nucleotide sequence: TGTGCCAGCACAGGCTTCGGGGGGACCCAGTACTTC. Translating it yields CASTGFGGTQYF.

The CDR3 nucleotides are TGTGCCAGCAACCCTAGCGGGGGCTATGAGACCCAGTACTTC. Translating gives CASNPSGGYETQYF. The rearrangement joins TRBV6-5 to TRBJ2-5, with TRBD2 matching 10 bases. This CDR3 is built from 14 residues. V lost 7 bases and J lost 5; bases outside the gene matches: 7. In germline, CDR1 is MNHEY, CDR2 SVGAGI.

This clone was recorded only once. Other DNA sequences in this specimen translate into the identical CDR3. V usage is TRBV10-3 and J usage is TRBJ2-7; TRBD2 agrees at 10 bases. Germline CDR1 is ENHRY and CDR2 is SYGVKD. The V gene end was trimmed by 7 bases and the J gene end by 7 bases; junction bases not matched to a gene: 7. The CDR3 sequence is 13 residues long. As DNA, the CDR3 is TGTGCCATCAATCTAGCGGGGGCGGGGGAGCAGTACTTC. It encodes CAINLAGAGEQYF.

This clone was found once. The chain joins TRBV5-6 to TRBJ2-2; D is perhaps TRBD2 (7 bases). V lost 0 bases, J lost 4 bases, and 13 bases lay in between. The germline gives CDR1 SGHDT, CDR2 YYEEEE. The CDR3 has 16 residues. This chain's CDR3 is CASSLVGGASTGELFF. DNA of the CDR3: TGTGCCAGCAGCTTGGTTGGGGGGGCGAGCACCGGGGAGCTGTTTTTT.

This sequence joins TRBV6-6 and TRBJ1-1; no clear D gene. This CDR3 is built from 12 residues. Trimming stripped 7 bases from V and 0 bases from J, with 6 bases between. Germline V gene data show CDR1 as MNHNY and CDR2 as SVGAGI (reference sequence). The CDR3 spells CASTQMNTEAFF. The CDR3 DNA sequence: TGTGCCAGCACCCAGATGAACACTGAAGCTTTCTTT.

This clone was recorded once. V and J are TRBV28 and TRBJ1-5; 10 positions agree with TRBD1. CDR1 MDHEN and CDR2 SYDVKM come from the germline V gene. After removal of 2 bases from V and 0 bases from J, the junction contained 16 bases not matched to a gene. The CDR3 contains 21 residues. For the CDR3, the DNA is TGTGCCAGCAGTTTACTTCCATTACTGGGACAGGGGCGCCGTAGCAATCAGCCCCAGCATTTT. This gives the protein CASSLLPLLGQGRRSNQPQHF.

The chain links TRBV19 to TRBJ1-1; the D is unclear. Germline V gene lookup returns CDR1 LNHDA and CDR2 SQIVND (reference sequence). Trimming left V 8 bases short and J 3 bases short, with 10 bases between. The CDR3 sequence is 12 residues long. CDR3 loop: CASSRGYTEAFF. CDR3 coding DNA: TGTGCCAGTTCTAGAGGGTACACTGAAGCTTTCTTT.

The chain couples TRBV5-1 to TRBJ2-2; D possibly corresponds to TRBD1 (6 bases). The ends were cut back, 3 bases at V and 1 base at J, with 16 bases in the middle. Germline V gene lookup returns CDR1 SGHRS and CDR2 YFSETQ. This CDR3 has 17 residues. The CDR3 DNA reads as TGCGCCAGCAGCTCCACAGGGCGGATATTGAACACCGGGGAGCTGTTTTTT. Translated: CASSSTGRILNTGELFF.

V and J are TRBV28 and TRBJ1-1; 7 nucleotides align to TRBD1. Germline CDR1 is MDHEN and CDR2 is SYDVKM. This CDR3 has 14 amino acids. The junction had 9 bases not matched to a gene; V was cut back by 6 bases and J by 5 bases. The DNA of the CDR3 is TGTGCCAGCAGGGGACAGCCGAGGAAGACTGAAGCTTTCTTT. Encoded protein: CASRGQPRKTEAFF.

This rearrangement joins TRBV7-6 to TRBJ2-1; TRBD2 aligns across 9 bases. J lost 7 bases, V lost 5 bases, and 9 bases had no gene match. The germline V gene has CDR1 SGHVS and CDR2 FNYEAQ. This CDR3 region has 15 residues. As DNA, the CDR3 is TGTGCCAGCAGCCGCGGGGGGGGTTCTCGAAATGAGCAGTTCTTC. Translating gives CASSRGGGSRNEQFF.

V gene TRBV6-1 combines with J gene TRBJ1-6, with D possibly matching TRBD1 (5 bases). V lost 2 bases to trimming and J lost 3 bases, with 14 bases between them. Germline V gene lookup returns CDR1 MNHNS and CDR2 SASEGT. The CDR3 has 17 residues. For the CDR3, the DNA is TGTGCCAGCAGTGAATTTGGGCAGGGAGGCTATAATTCACCCCTCCACTTT. Amino acids: CASSEFGQGGYNSPLHF.

The chain combines TRBV5-1 with TRBJ2-5, with D possibly TRBD2 on 6 matching bases. Per the germline V gene, CDR1 is SGHRS and CDR2 is YFSETQ. The V end lost 3 bases, the J end lost 1 base, and 13 bases lay between the germline ends. The CDR3 totals 15 residues. The CDR3 loop is CASSSLGTFQETQYF. CDR3 DNA sequence: TGCGCCAGCAGCTCCCTTGGGACTTTCCAAGAGACCCAGTACTTC. Supplemented by reference TRBV5-1 and TRBJ2-5, the full variable domain reads KAGVTQTPRYLIKTRGQQVTLSCSPISGHRSVSWYQQTPGQGLQFLFEYFSETQRNKGNFPGRFSGRQFSNSRSEMNVSTLELGDSALYLCASSSLGTFQETQYFGPGTRLLVL.

The CDR3 is CASSSALGTGSPLGDTQYF. The CDR3 DNA sequence: TGTGCCAGCAGTTCCGCCCTTGGGACAGGGTCCCCCCTAGGAGATACGCAGTATTTT. The genes are TRBV28 and TRBJ2-3; 9 bases line up with TRBD1. Per the germline V gene, CDR1 is MDHEN and CDR2 is SYDVKM. The CDR3 runs to 19 residues. V lost 4 bases and J lost 5; bases outside the gene matches: 19.

This clone was observed once. The chain is built from TRBV3-1 (or the pseudogene TRBV3-2) and TRBJ1-6, with D possibly matching TRBD1 (6 bases). The CDR3 spans 16 residues. From germline, CDR1 is LGHDT and CDR2 YNNKEL (reference sequence). V dropped 1 base and J dropped 8 bases, with 15 bases sitting between them. CDR3 in DNA: TGTGCCAGCAGCCAAGGGGGGGGCAGGGCGCATTCACCCCTCCACTTT. It codes for CASSQGGGRAHSPLHF.

The chain combines TRBV2 with TRBJ1-2; D is ambiguous. The CDR3 totals 15 residues. Germline V gene data show CDR1 as SNHLY and CDR2 as FYNNEI. Trimming removed 1 base at V and 5 bases at J, with 14 bases between. The CDR3 here is CASSEGAGRTYGYTF. The CDR3 bases are TGTGCCAGCAGTGAAGGCGCGGGCAGAACTTATGGCTACACCTTC. Full variable domain (rest looked up from reference TRBV2 and TRBJ1-2): EPEVTQTPSHQVTQMGQEVILRCVPISNHLYFYWYRQILGQKVEFLVSFYNNEISEKSEIFDDQFSVERPDGSNFTLKIRSTKLEDSAMYFCASSEGAGRTYGYTFGSGTRLTVV.

This chain joins TRBV5-1 and TRBJ1-1, with D uncertain. The CDR3 extends over 13 amino acids. V lost 3 bases to trimming and J lost 1 base, with 7 bases between them. From germline, CDR1 is SGHRS and CDR2 YFSETQ. The CDR3 DNA sequence: TGCGCCAGCAGCTGGCGGGCGAACACTGAAGCTTTCTTT. Its protein is CASSWRANTEAFF.

This clone turned up a few times. This sequence joins TRBV3-1 (or the pseudogene TRBV3-2) and TRBJ2-2, with 8 bases that match TRBD2. The CDR3 consists of 14 residues. V lost 3 bases and J lost 7; bases outside the gene matches: 4. Germline values: CDR1 LGHDT, CDR2 YNNKEL (reference sequence). Written as DNA, the CDR3 is TGTGCCAGCAGCCATCGGGGGGGGTACGGGGAGCTGTTTTTT. This gives the protein CASSHRGGYGELFF.